The 29 T cell receptor beta chains listed next were all sequenced from one sample in a study of technical replicates of blood from a handful of donors. The table came from immunoSEQ multiplex PCR; TCRdb's copy has only in-frame clones and leaves some out. The data hold more than 45,000 clones, with less than 95% observed a single time. Sequenced sample: PBMCs. Receptors originate from a human donor in good health. Some clones in this sample may be carry-over from other donors' samples.

This chain joins TRBV4-3 and TRBJ2-1; 10 bases match TRBD2. After removal of 0 bases from V and 4 bases from J, the junction contained 12 bases not matched to a gene. Germline V gene sequence: CDR1 LGHNA, CDR2 YSLEER. The CDR3 consists of 19 residues. CDR3 region: CASSQDRGLAGDQYNEQFF. For the CDR3, the DNA is TGCGCCAGCAGCCAAGATCGGGGGCTAGCGGGGGACCAATACAATGAGCAGTTCTTC.

The gene calls are TRBV6-5 and TRBJ2-7; 12 bases fit TRBD2. The CDR3 runs to 15 residues. The V gene's germline CDR1 is MNHEY and CDR2 SVGAGI. Germline trimming cut 5 bases from V and 2 bases from J; bases unmatched to any gene: 4. The CDR3: CASSLAGGAAYEQYF. In DNA, the CDR3 is TGTGCCAGCAGTCTAGCGGGAGGGGCGGCCTACGAGCAGTACTTC.

The V gene is TRBV6-4, the J gene TRBJ1-5, with 8 bases identical to TRBD1. Germline trimming cut 6 bases from V and 5 bases from J; bases unmatched to any gene: 12. The CDR3 is 16 residues long. Germline lookup yields CDR1 MRHNA and CDR2 SNTAGT. The CDR3 protein is CASSLPDRVLYQPQHF. The CDR3 bases are TGTGCCAGCAGCTTACCGGACAGGGTTTTATATCAGCCCCAGCATTTT.

The chain recombines TRBV6-1 with TRBJ2-1; 9 bases agree with TRBD2. The CDR3 has 14 residues. Trimming at V came to 6 bases and at J to 10 bases, leaving 10 bases not matched to a gene. Germline V gene lookup returns CDR1 MNHNS and CDR2 SASEGT. CDR3 DNA: TGTGCCAGCAGCCCCGGGACTAGCTCTTCCGAGCAGTTCTTC. As protein: CASSPGTSSSEQFF.

CDR3 sequence reads: CSVEDSTGFPEQYF. As DNA, the CDR3 is TGCAGCGTTGAAGATTCGACAGGGTTCCCCGAGCAGTACTTC. This chain links TRBV29-1 with TRBJ2-7; 7 bases line up with TRBD1. The CDR3 has 14 residues. Losses at the gene ends were 0 bases for V and 6 bases for J; bases not matched to a gene: 8. The germline CDR1 and CDR2 sequences are SQVTM and ANQGSEA.

This chain joins TRBV6-5 and TRBJ1-5; the match to TRBD1 covers 7 bases. Looked up from germline, CDR1 is MNHEY and CDR2 is SVGAGI. The CDR3 consists of 14 residues. The V segment lost 8 bases and the J segment 5 bases; nucleotides outside the gene matches: 9. In nucleotides, the CDR3 is TGTGCCAGCTTACAGGGGTTTGGGGATCAGCCCCAGCATTTT. It is translated as CASLQGFGDQPQHF.

The gene calls are TRBV9 and TRBJ2-1, with D possibly matching TRBD1 (5 bases). This CDR3 is built from 16 residues. V was trimmed by 0 bases and J by 4 bases, leaving 14 bases between them. Germline V gene data show CDR1 as SGDLS and CDR2 as YYNGEE. The CDR3 DNA reads as TGTGCCAGCAGCGTAGAAGCAGGGTTACTGTACAATGAGCAGTTCTTC. Protein: CASSVEAGLLYNEQFF.

This clone has a single count. The chain links TRBV6-5 to TRBJ2-7, with D unresolved. The CDR3 contains 14 residues. Germline V gene lookup returns CDR1 MNHEY and CDR2 SVGAGI. V was trimmed by 6 bases and J by 0 bases, leaving 12 bases between them. The CDR3 nucleotides read TGTGCCAGCAGGTCGAGTGATAGCTCCTACGAGCAGTACTTC. It yields the protein CASRSSDSSYEQYF.

The chain has TRBV18 and TRBJ1-2; D gene unclear. V lost 2 bases and J 7 bases, leaving 14 bases between the germline ends. The CDR3 runs 14 residues. Germline values: CDR1 KGHSH, CDR2 LQKENI. Here the CDR3 reads CASSPDRSIGGYTF. The CDR3 nucleotides read TGTGCCAGCTCACCAGATCGAAGTATCGGTGGCTACACCTTC. The whole variable domain, filled in from reference TRBV18 and TRBJ1-2, reads NAGVMQNPRHLVRRRGQEARLRCSPMKGHSHVYWYRQLPEEGLKFMVYLQKENIIDESGMPKERFSAEFPKEGPSILRIQQVVRGDSAAYFCASSPDRSIGGYTFGSGTRLTVV.

This rearrangement joins TRBV27 to TRBJ2-3, with D perhaps TRBD2 (6 bases). The CDR3 has 14 amino acids. CDR1 is MNHEY and CDR2 is SMNVEV in the germline V gene (reference sequence). The V end was cut by 5 bases, the J end by 0 bases, with 9 bases between. The CDR3 DNA follows: TGTGCCAGCAGTCCTGGGGGGAGCACAGATACGCAGTATTTT. Translated: CASSPGGSTDTQYF.

The rearrangement links TRBV5-1 to TRBJ2-3; TRBD2 matches at 9 bases. From germline, CDR1 is SGHRS and CDR2 YFSETQ. V lost 0 bases, J lost 2 bases, and 1 base stayed unmatched. The CDR3 contains 15 residues. The CDR3 coding sequence is TGCGCCAGCAGCTTGGGACTAGCGGACACAGATACGCAGTATTTT. Amino acid sequence: CASSLGLADTDTQYF.

The CDR3 region has the DNA TGTGCCAGCAGCCCCCTGACAGGGCGGGATGAAAAACTGTTTTTT. This encodes CASSPLTGRDEKLFF. The J gene is TRBJ1-4, the V gene TRBV7-9, with 7 bases lining up with TRBD1. The V gene end was trimmed by 5 bases and the J gene end by 6 bases; junction bases not matched to a gene: 9. CDR3 size: 15 residues. Germline V gives CDR1 SEHNR, CDR2 FQNEAQ (reference sequence).

V and J are TRBV5-1 and TRBJ1-6, with TRBD1 matching over 7 bases. This CDR3 comprises 15 residues. V lost 4 bases and J lost 7; bases outside the gene matches: 8. Germline loops: CDR1 SGHRS, CDR2 YFSETQ. The CDR3 is CASSPATGRNSPLHF. The CDR3 nucleotides read TGCGCCAGCAGCCCCGCGACAGGGAGGAATTCACCCCTCCACTTT.

This clone was observed a handful of times. J is TRBJ2-1 and V is TRBV30; 14 bases fit TRBD2. After removal of 1 base from V and 7 bases from J, the junction contained 3 bases not matched to a gene. This CDR3 has 15 amino acids. The V gene's germline CDR1 is GTSNPN and CDR2 SVGIG (reference sequence). This CDR3 reads CAWSGGLAGENEQFF. CDR3 coding DNA: TGTGCCTGGAGTGGGGGACTAGCGGGAGAAAATGAGCAGTTCTTC.

The genes are TRBV7-9 and TRBJ2-1, with TRBD2 matching over 8 bases. The trim removed 3 bases at V and 8 bases at J, leaving 12 bases unmatched. CDR1 SEHNR and CDR2 FQNEAQ come from the germline V gene (reference sequence). The CDR3 is 16 amino acids. The CDR3 sequence is CASSFRAGGLLDEQFF. DNA for the CDR3: TGTGCCAGCAGCTTTAGGGCGGGAGGTCTTTTGGATGAGCAGTTCTTC.

The V call is TRBV7-2, the J call TRBJ1-2; possible D gene TRBD1, 5 bases. CDR1 and CDR2 (germline): SGHTA, FQGNSA. There are 14 residues in the CDR3. V was clipped by 2 bases and J by 3 bases, with 10 bases between them. CDR3 sequence: CASSLLLQDYGYTF. The CDR3 nucleotides read TGTGCCAGCAGCTTATTGTTACAGGACTATGGCTACACCTTC.

This rearrangement joins TRBV6-5 to TRBJ1-3, with D uncertain. The V gene's germline CDR1 is MNHEY and CDR2 SVGAGI. The CDR3 spans 15 residues. Trimming removed 8 bases at V and 0 bases at J, with 14 bases between. The CDR3 nucleotides are TGTGCCAGCTCCTTTGGGGAGAGCTCTGGAAACACCATATATTTT. It specifies CASSFGESSGNTIYF.

This rearrangement joins TRBV5-6 to TRBJ2-3, with 13 bases that match TRBD2. Germline V CDR1 and CDR2: SGHDT, YYEEEE. This CDR3 is built from 16 residues. Trimming removed 3 bases from V and 5 bases from J; junction bases left unmatched: 6. CDR3 nucleotides: TGTGCCAGCAGCTCTACTGGACTAGCGGGAGTAGATACGCAGTATTTT. Translating it yields CASSSTGLAGVDTQYF.

V and J are TRBV5-1 and TRBJ2-1, with D hard to call. Germline V gives CDR1 SGHRS, CDR2 YFSETQ. This CDR3 has 14 residues. V was pared by 0 bases and J by 7 bases, with 11 bases between. For the CDR3, the DNA is TGCGCCAGCAGCTTGGTTGGCCCCTTAAATGAGCAGTTCTTC. Its translation: CASSLVGPLNEQFF. Filled out from reference TRBV5-1 and TRBJ2-1, the complete variable domain reads KAGVTQTPRYLIKTRGQQVTLSCSPISGHRSVSWYQQTPGQGLQFLFEYFSETQRNKGNFPGRFSGRQFSNSRSEMNVSTLELGDSALYLCASSLVGPLNEQFFGPGTRLTVL.

The V gene is TRBV5-8, the J gene TRBJ2-4, with TRBD2 as a possible D gene (7 bases). Trimming removed 4 bases at V and 2 bases at J, with 13 bases between. CDR1 and CDR2 (germline): SGHTS, YDEGEE. The CDR3 is made up of 15 amino acids. The CDR3 sequence is CASSIGGATKNIQYF. CDR3 nucleotide sequence: TGTGCCAGCAGCATAGGGGGGGCAACCAAAAACATTCAGTACTTC.

The chain combines TRBV9 with TRBJ2-5, with TRBD2 identical over 7 bases. With V trimmed by 2 bases and J by 7 bases, 8 bases remained unmatched. The germline V gene encodes CDR1 SGDLS and CDR2 YYNGEE. The CDR3 runs 14 residues. This CDR3 is CASSVRGGDGTQYF. Here the CDR3 DNA reads TGTGCCAGCAGCGTTCGGGGAGGGGACGGGACCCAGTACTTC.

The rearrangement joins TRBV7-8 to TRBJ2-3; 13 nucleotides agree with TRBD2. The CDR3 has 19 amino acids. CDR1 is SGHVS, CDR2 FQNEAQ, per germline. Germline trimming cut 0 bases from V and 3 bases from J; bases unmatched to any gene: 9. CDR3: CASSLAGTSGAGRTDTQYF. The CDR3 nucleotides are TGTGCCAGCAGCTTAGCTGGGACTAGCGGGGCAGGGAGGACAGATACGCAGTATTTT.

The genes are TRBV11-2 and TRBJ2-1; 10 nucleotides agree with TRBD2. The V and J ends lost 3 bases and 5 bases, in that order; junction bases with no gene match: 7. There are 16 residues in the CDR3. Germline CDR1 is SGHAT and CDR2 is FQNNGV. The CDR3 sequence is CASSFALAGTDNEQFF. CDR3 sequence (DNA): TGTGCCAGCAGCTTCGCACTAGCGGGGACAGACAATGAGCAGTTCTTC.

V gene TRBV6-5 combines with J gene TRBJ1-2; the D gene is possibly TRBD1 (6 bases). The V gene's germline CDR1 is MNHEY and CDR2 SVGAGI. V was pared by 6 bases and J by 4 bases, with 15 bases between. The CDR3 spans 14 residues. The CDR3 nucleotides are TGTGCCAGCAGCCCGCCAGGGGAGACCTATGGCTACACCTTC. Encoded protein: CASSPPGETYGYTF.

The chain carries TRBV7-8 and TRBJ2-7, with TRBD1 matching over 7 bases. The junction had 8 bases not matched to a gene; V was cut back by 0 bases and J by 3 bases. Germline assignment: CDR1 SGHVS and CDR2 FQNEAQ. This CDR3 spans 16 amino acids. CDR3 sequence (DNA): TGTGCCAGCAGCTTAGCGTTACGGGACAGCTTCTACGAGCAGTACTTC. This gives the protein CASSLALRDSFYEQYF. Supplemented by reference TRBV7-8 and TRBJ2-7, the full variable domain reads GAGVSQSPRYKVAKRGQDVALRCDPISGHVSLFWYQQALGQGPEFLTYFQNEAQLDKSGLPSDRFFAERPEGSVSTLKIQRTQQEDSAVYLCASSLALRDSFYEQYFGPGTRLTVT.

The chain has TRBV4-2 and TRBJ1-1, with no clear D. This CDR3 spans 13 amino acids. Germline V gives CDR1 LGHNA, CDR2 YNFKEQ. With 6 bases removed from V and 4 bases from J, the gap between germline ends came to 12 bases. The CDR3 DNA is TGTGCCAGCAGTCCCCTCGGCGGCACTGAAGCTTTCTTT. Amino acid sequence: CASSPLGGTEAFF.

This clone has a single count. V and J are TRBV5-6 and TRBJ2-1; no definite D call. V was trimmed by 4 bases and J by 0 bases, leaving 11 bases between them. The CDR3 totals 15 residues. Looked up from germline, CDR1 is SGHDT and CDR2 is YYEEEE. The CDR3 DNA is TGTGCCAGCAGCCAAAGCGCGAGCTCCTACAATGAGCAGTTCTTC. Translation gives CASSQSASSYNEQFF.

The chain uses TRBV4-3 and TRBJ1-2; TRBD1 agrees at 9 bases. The length of the CDR3 is 15 residues. The V gene end was trimmed by 0 bases and the J gene end by 8 bases; junction bases not matched to a gene: 7. The germline V gene encodes CDR1 LGHNA and CDR2 YSLEER. For the CDR3, the DNA is TGCGCCAGCAGCCAAGAGGCCGGGACAGGGATAGGCTACACCTTC. It translates to CASSQEAGTGIGYTF.

This chain uses TRBV5-1 with TRBJ2-1; TRBD2 is a possible D gene (7 bases). This CDR3 has 15 residues. Germline lookup yields CDR1 SGHRS and CDR2 YFSETQ. The germline V and J ends were trimmed by 6 bases and 9 bases, with 22 bases remaining between them. The DNA for the CDR3 is TGCGCCAGCACCAAGGGGGGGGCCGCTCCCACTGAGCAGTTCTTC. It yields the protein CASTKGGAAPTEQFF.